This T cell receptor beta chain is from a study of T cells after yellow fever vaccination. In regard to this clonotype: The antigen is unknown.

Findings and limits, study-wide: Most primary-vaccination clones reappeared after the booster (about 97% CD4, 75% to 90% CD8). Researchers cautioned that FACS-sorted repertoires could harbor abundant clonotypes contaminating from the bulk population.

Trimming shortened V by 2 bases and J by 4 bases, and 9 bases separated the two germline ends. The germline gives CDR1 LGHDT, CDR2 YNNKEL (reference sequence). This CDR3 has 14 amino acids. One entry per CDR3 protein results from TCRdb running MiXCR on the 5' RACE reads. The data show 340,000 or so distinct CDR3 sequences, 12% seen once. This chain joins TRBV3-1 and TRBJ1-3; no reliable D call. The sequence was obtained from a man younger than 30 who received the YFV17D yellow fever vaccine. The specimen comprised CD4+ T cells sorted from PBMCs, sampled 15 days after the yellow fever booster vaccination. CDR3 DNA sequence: TGTGCCAGCAGCCAATCGGCGACCGGAAACACCATATATTTT. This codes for CASSQSATGNTIYF.